This T cell receptor beta chain appears in the sequencing data of a study of type 1 and type 2 diabetes patients. Study findings and constraints: In CD4+ and CD8+ T cells, type 2 diabetes diversity exceeded type 1.

This clonotype was seen a handful of times. As yet, its antigen is unknown. The germline CDR1 and CDR2 sequences are SGHVS and FNYEAQ. V gave up 3 bases and J gave up 5 bases; unmatched junction bases: 2. CDR3 length equals 14 residues. Genomic DNA was the PCR template. Amplification of the beta chain CDR3 used 30 forward and 13 reverse multiplex primers. TCRdb called the multiplex PCR reads again in MiXCR, with one record for every CDR3 protein. The repertoire consists of some 250,000 distinct CDR3 sequences, with 47% occurring once and the leading ten covering about 13%. The sample was peripheral blood mononuclear cells (PBMCs). The rearrangement uses TRBV7-6 and TRBJ1-2; TRBD1 agrees at 11 bases. The sequence was collected from a man aged 18 to 29 with type 2 diabetes. For the CDR3, the DNA is TGTGCCAGCAGCTTGGGGGACAGGGGGTATGGCTACACCTTC. Translation: CASSLGDRGYGYTF.